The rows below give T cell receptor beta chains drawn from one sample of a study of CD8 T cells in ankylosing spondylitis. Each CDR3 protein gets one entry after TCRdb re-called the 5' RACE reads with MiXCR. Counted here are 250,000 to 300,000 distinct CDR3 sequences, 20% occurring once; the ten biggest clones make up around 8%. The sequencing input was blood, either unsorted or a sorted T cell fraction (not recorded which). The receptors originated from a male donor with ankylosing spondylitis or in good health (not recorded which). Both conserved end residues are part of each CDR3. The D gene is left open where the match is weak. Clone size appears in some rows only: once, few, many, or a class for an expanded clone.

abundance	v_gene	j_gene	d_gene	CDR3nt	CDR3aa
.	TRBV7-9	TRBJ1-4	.	TGTGCCAGCAGCTCGGACGGGGGTACTAATGAAAAACTGTTTTTT	CASSSDGGTNEKLFF
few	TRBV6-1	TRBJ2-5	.	TGTGCCAGCCAGTACCCAAACCAAGAGACCCAGTACTTC	CASQYPNQETQYF
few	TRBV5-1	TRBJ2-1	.	TGCGCCAGCAGCGGCTATGAGCGGAAGAAATACAATGAGCAGTTCTTC	CASSGYERKKYNEQFF
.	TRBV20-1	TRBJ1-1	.	TGCAGTGCTACCAGCCCTAGGGACGGAAAAACTGAAGCTTTCTTT	CSATSPRDGKTEAFF
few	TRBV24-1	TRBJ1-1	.	TGTGCCACCAGTGATTTGCCCGTATGGGGGAGGATTGAAGCTTTCTTT	CATSDLPVWGRIEAFF
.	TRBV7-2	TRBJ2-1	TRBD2	TGTGCCAGCAGCTACAGCGGGAGGGCATATGAGCAGTTCTTC	CASSYSGRAYEQFF
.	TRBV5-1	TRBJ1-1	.	TGCGCCAGCAGCTTCGGTCCGGCCTCGAACACTGAAGCTTTCTTT	CASSFGPASNTEAFF
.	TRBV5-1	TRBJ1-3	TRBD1	TGCGCCAGCAGCTCCGGGACAGGGGCTGGAAACACCATATATTTT	CASSSGTGAGNTIYF
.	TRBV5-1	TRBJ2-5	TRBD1	TGCGCCAGCAGCACTACAGGGGGCTTCGAGACCCAGTACTTC	CASSTTGGFETQYF
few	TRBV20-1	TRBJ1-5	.	TGCAGTGGCGCGCAGGGAACGCAGCCCCAGCATTTT	CSGAQGTQPQHF
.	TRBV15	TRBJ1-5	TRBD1	TGTGCCACCAGCAGAGATGGTTGGGGACAGGGGGCGGGCAATCAGCCCCAGCATTTT	CATSRDGWGQGAGNQPQHF
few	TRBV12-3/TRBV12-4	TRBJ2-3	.	TGTGCCAGCAGTTTATTTAGCACAGATACGCAGTATTTT	CASSLFSTDTQYF
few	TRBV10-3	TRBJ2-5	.	TGTGCCATCAGAACAGGTTACCAAGAGACCCAGTACTTC	CAIRTGYQETQYF
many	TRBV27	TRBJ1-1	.	TGTGCCAGCGGGAACACTGAAGCTTTCTTT	CASGNTEAFF
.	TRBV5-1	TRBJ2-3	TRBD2	TGCGCCAGCAGCTCGGGACTAGCGGGGCCCACCACAGATACGCAGTATTTT	CASSSGLAGPTTDTQYF
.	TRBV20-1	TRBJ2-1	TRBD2	TGCAGTGCTGGGGGGGTCTACAATGAGCAGTTCTTC	CSAGGVYNEQFF
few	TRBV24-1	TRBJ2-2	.	TGTGCCACCAGAACAGCGAACACCGGGGAGCTGTTTTTT	CATRTANTGELFF
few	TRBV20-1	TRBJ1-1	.	TGCAGTGCTAGTTTTCCCCAGGTAAGGACGACTGAAGCTTTCTTT	CSASFPQVRTTEAFF
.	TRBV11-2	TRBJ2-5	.	TGTGCCAGCAGCTTAGGCTTGATAACAGAAGAGACCCAGTACTTC	CASSLGLITEETQYF
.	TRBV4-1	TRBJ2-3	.	TGCGCCAGCAGCCAGCAGACAGGCACAGATACGCAGTATTTT	CASSQQTGTDTQYF
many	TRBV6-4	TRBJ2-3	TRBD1	TGTGCCAGCAGTGACTCGTCAGGGGGCGTAGATACGCAGTATTTT	CASSDSSGGVDTQYF
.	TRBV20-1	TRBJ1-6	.	TGCAGTGCTAGAATGGGTGGGGTTATGGATTCACCCCTCCACTTT	CSARMGGVMDSPLHF
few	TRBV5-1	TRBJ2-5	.	TGCGCCAGCGCGACTGGGGGACAAGAGACCCAGTACTTC	CASATGGQETQYF
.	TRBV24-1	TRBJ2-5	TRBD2	TGTGCCACCAGTGATATGGCGGGGGGGCCGGATCAAGAGACCCAGTACTTC	CATSDMAGGPDQETQYF
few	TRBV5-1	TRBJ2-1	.	TGCGCCAGCAGCTTGACTAGCACGAGCTCCTACAATGAGCAGTTCTTC	CASSLTSTSSYNEQFF
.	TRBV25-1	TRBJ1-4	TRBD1	TGTGCCAGCAGTGTACAACAGGGGAATGAAAAACTGTTTTTT	CASSVQQGNEKLFF
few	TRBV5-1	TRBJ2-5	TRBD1	TGCGCCAGCAGCTTAACCGGGACAGGGGGCCCGGAGACCCAGTACTTC	CASSLTGTGGPETQYF
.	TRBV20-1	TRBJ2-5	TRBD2	TGCAGTACCCGTCCGACTAGCGGGATTGAGACCCAGTACTTC	CSTRPTSGIETQYF